The 10 T cell receptor beta chains listed next were all sequenced from one sample in a study of T cells in Graves' hyperthyroidism and ophthalmopathy. Authors of the study amplified TCR beta CDR3 regions from RNA transcripts. With the HTBI primer set, the TCR CDR3 went through a first round of RT-PCR. TCRdb called the multiplex PCR reads again in MiXCR, with one record for every CDR3 protein. The sample gives around 300,000 distinct CDR3 sequences, around 20% of which show up once; just under 40% is in the top ten. The sample comprised blood. The source of these receptors is a man aged 45 to 65 with Graves' ophthalmopathy.

This chain links TRBV7-9 with TRBJ2-1, with 9 bases identical to TRBD2. The CDR3 runs 17 residues. V shed 2 bases and J 4 bases; nucleotides not matched to a gene: 9. Germline V gene lookup returns CDR1 SEHNR and CDR2 FQNEAQ (reference sequence). CDR3 region: CASSLRTSGPRYNEQFF. CDR3 sequence (DNA): TGTGCCAGCAGCTTAAGAACTAGCGGGCCCAGATACAATGAGCAGTTCTTC.

There are many counts of this clonotype. The chain combines TRBV30 with TRBJ2-2; 9 bases are a match to TRBD2. The V gene's germline CDR1 is GTSNPN and CDR2 SVGIG (reference sequence). V lost 3 bases to trimming and J lost 5 bases; unmatched junction nucleotides: 4. The CDR3 runs to 14 residues. In DNA, the CDR3 is TGTGCCTGGAGGGGACTAGCAGGGACCGGGGAGCTGTTTTTT. This encodes CAWRGLAGTGELFF.

This clonotype showed up just a few times. The rearrangement joins TRBV28 to TRBJ1-1; tentatively, D is TRBD1 (5 bases). The germline V and J ends were trimmed by 4 bases and 3 bases, with 15 bases remaining between them. The CDR3 contains 15 residues. The germline CDR1 and CDR2 sequences are MDHEN and SYDVKM. The CDR3 coding sequence is TGTGCCAGCAGTTCACAATCAGGGTTTTACACTGAAGCTTTCTTT. This translates into CASSSQSGFYTEAFF.

This clonotype has just a few counts. The rearrangement links TRBV7-9 to TRBJ2-3; 7 bases line up with TRBD2. Germline V gives CDR1 SEHNR, CDR2 FQNEAQ (reference sequence). The junction had 5 bases not matched to a gene; V was cut back by 5 bases and J by 12 bases. This CDR3 spans 11 amino acids. The CDR3 spells CASSPSGVQYF. DNA of the CDR3: TGTGCCAGCAGCCCTAGCGGAGTACAGTATTTT.

This clonotype was recorded at least ten times. V gene TRBV2 combines with J gene TRBJ2-7, with 13 bases lining up with TRBD2. V trimming: 5 bases; J trimming: 4 bases; junction bases outside the gene matches: 11. The length of the CDR3 is 17 residues. Germline-derived CDR1 and CDR2 are SNHLY and FYNNEI. The CDR3 bases are TGTGCCAGCAGTCCAAAACTAGCGGGAGGGCCCGGGTACGAGCAGTACTTC. Protein product: CASSPKLAGGPGYEQYF.

The chain couples TRBV7-9 to TRBJ1-1; D is unclear. Germline CDR1 is SEHNR and CDR2 is FQNEAQ (reference sequence). Trimming removed 6 bases from V and 0 bases from J, with 11 bases in between. This CDR3 is 14 amino acids long. CDR3 residues: CASSGWDVNTEAFF. The CDR3 DNA reads TGTGCCAGCAGTGGGTGGGATGTGAACACTGAAGCTTTCTTT. The full variable domain, with the rest looked up from reference TRBV7-9 and TRBJ1-1, is DTGVSQNPRHKITKRGQNVTFRCDPISEHNRLYWYRQTLGQGPEFLTYFQNEAQLEKSRLLSDRFSAERPKGSFSTLEIQRTEQGDSAMYLCASSGWDVNTEAFFGQGTRLTVV.

The sample holds a few counts of this clonotype. The chain couples TRBV3-1 to TRBJ2-3; D gene uncertain. V gave up 4 bases and J gave up 1 base, with 9 bases separating them. Germline V gives CDR1 LGHDT, CDR2 YNNKEL (reference sequence). The CDR3 sequence is 14 residues long. This CDR3 is CASSLQAGTDTQYF. CDR3 in DNA: TGTGCCAGCAGCCTACAAGCTGGCACAGATACGCAGTATTTT.

This clonotype was seen repeatedly, ten times or more. The V call is TRBV20-1, the J call TRBJ2-7, with D unclear. The CDR3 contains 14 residues. Per germline, CDR1 DFQATT and CDR2 SNEGSKA (reference sequence). Trimming removed 7 bases at V and 2 bases at J, with 18 bases between. The CDR3 sequence: CSGTEMGNTYEQYF. CDR3 in DNA: TGCAGTGGGACGGAGATGGGGAACACCTACGAGCAGTACTTC.

This clonotype showed up many times. The rearrangement uses TRBV12-3 or TRBV12-4 and TRBJ2-1, with 8 bases matching TRBD1. Unmatched junction bases numbered 13, after V lost 7 bases and J lost 5 bases. The CDR3 is 16 amino acids. The CDR3 DNA sequence: TGTGCCAGCACCGTAAGACAGGGGTTGACGGACAATGAGCAGTTCTTC. Encoded protein: CASTVRQGLTDNEQFF.

The chain combines TRBV6-1 with TRBJ2-1, with D perhaps TRBD2 (7 bases). The CDR3 runs to 15 residues. Germline V lookup: CDR1 MNHNS, CDR2 SASEGT. V was cut by 2 bases and J by 4 bases, with 12 bases left in between. The CDR3 bases are TGTGCCAGCAGTGAAAGGGGGGGAGATTACAATGAGCAGTTCTTC. Translating gives CASSERGGDYNEQFF.